The next 29 T cell receptor beta chains were all read from a single sample in a study of T cell responses to AZD1222 COVID-19 vaccine. Produced via immunoSEQ multiplex PCR; TCRdb's table is partial and in-frame only. This sample has some 110,000 clones; more than 70% occur once, and the top ten carry approximately 4.2%. This sample comprised peripheral blood, obtained on day 0 of AZD1222 vaccination. These receptors were obtained from an adult in good health.

The gene calls are TRBV5-1 and TRBJ2-2; D remains unclear. V dropped 1 base and J dropped 2 bases, with 6 bases sitting between them. CDR1 and CDR2 from the germline V gene are SGHRS and YFSETQ. The CDR3 has 14 amino acids. In DNA, the CDR3 is TGCGCCAGCAGCTTGTTGGGAAACACCGGGGAGCTGTTTTTT. Protein product: CASSLLGNTGELFF.

To note about this clone: Other DNA sequences in the sample encode the same CDR3. V and J are TRBV28 and TRBJ1-2, with D hard to call. The CDR3 is 12 amino acids. The V gene's germline CDR1 is MDHEN and CDR2 SYDVKM. V dropped 6 bases and J dropped 4 bases, with 9 bases sitting between them. The chain's CDR3 is CASSSPGYGYTF. The CDR3 nucleotides are TGTGCCAGCAGCTCCCCCGGCTATGGCTACACCTTC.

The genes are TRBV5-6 and TRBJ1-3; D gene unclear. From germline, CDR1 is SGHDT and CDR2 YYEEEE. Trimming removed 5 bases from V and 0 bases from J, with 6 bases in between. The CDR3 is made up of 13 amino acids. The CDR3 bases are TGTGCCAGCAGTACGGTCTCTGGAAACACCATATATTTT. Residues: CASSTVSGNTIYF.

The chain carries TRBV12-3 or TRBV12-4 and TRBJ1-1; 8 bases are a match to TRBD1. The CDR3 is 13 residues long. The V segment lost 4 bases and the J segment 3 bases; nucleotides outside the gene matches: 1. CDR3 nucleotide sequence: TGTGCCAGCAGTTCCAGGGGGCACACTGAAGCTTTCTTT. It encodes CASSSRGHTEAFF.

The chain couples TRBV19 to TRBJ1-1; no clear D gene. Germline CDR1 LNHDA, CDR2 SQIVND (reference sequence). Deletions cut 4 bases from V and 3 bases from J, with 9 bases between. The CDR3 totals 13 residues. Here the CDR3 reads CASSRSGDTEAFF. In nucleotides, the CDR3 is TGTGCCAGTAGTAGATCCGGGGACACTGAAGCTTTCTTT.

The V and J genes are TRBV10-3 and TRBJ2-1, with TRBD2 identical over 7 bases. The CDR3 covers 16 residues. CDR1 and CDR2 (germline): ENHRY, SYGVKD. V was pared by 6 bases and J by 2 bases, with 10 bases of the junction left unmatched. The CDR3 DNA reads as TGTGCCATCAGCGGCGGGGGTATAGGTCCCTACAATGAGCAGTTCTTC. This encodes CAISGGGIGPYNEQFF.

The rearrangement links TRBV6-5 to TRBJ2-7; D is unclear. Looked up from germline, CDR1 is MNHEY and CDR2 is SVGAGI. Trimming cost V 9 bases and J 2 bases, with 11 bases left between them. CDR3 length: 12 residues. The CDR3 spells CASGNGPYEQYF. DNA for the CDR3: TGTGCCAGTGGCAATGGCCCCTACGAGCAGTACTTC.

V and J are TRBV5-4 and TRBJ2-2; 9 positions agree with TRBD2. With 4 bases clipped from V and 5 bases from J, the junction kept 12 bases outside the gene matches. This CDR3 has 17 residues. The germline gives CDR1 SGHNT, CDR2 YYREEE (reference sequence). This CDR3 is CASSPPGGGRETGELFF. The CDR3 region has the DNA TGTGCCAGCAGCCCACCCGGGGGCGGGAGGGAAACCGGGGAGCTGTTTTTT. Combining the CDR3 with reference TRBV5-4 and TRBJ2-2 gives the whole variable domain ETGVTQSPTHLIKTRGQQVTLRCSSQSGHNTVSWYQQALGQGPQFIFQYYREEENGRGNFPPRFSGLQFPNYSSELNVNALELDDSALYLCASSPPGGGRETGELFFGEGSRLTVL.

The chain uses TRBV6-2 or TRBV6-3 and TRBJ1-2; 7 bases match TRBD1. This CDR3 comprises 14 residues. Germline V gives CDR1 MNHEY, CDR2 SVGEGT. V dropped 4 bases and J dropped 5; count of bases not matched to a gene: 7. DNA for the CDR3: TGTGCCAGCAGTTCCTACAGGGGATGGTATGGCTACACCTTC. Translating gives CASSSYRGWYGYTF.

This rearrangement joins TRBV2 to TRBJ1-1; 10 bases line up with TRBD1. CDR1 and CDR2 (germline): SNHLY, FYNNEI. This CDR3 spans 12 amino acids. Trimming cost V 9 bases and J 5 bases; bases outside gene matches: 3. As DNA, the CDR3 is TGTGCCAGGGGACAGGGGTCTACTGAAGCTTTCTTT. Encoded protein: CARGQGSTEAFF.

The chain combines TRBV2 with TRBJ2-3; tentatively, D is TRBD2 (6 bases). Between the trimmed V and J ends, which lost 7 bases and 3 bases, there was a span of 17 bases. This CDR3 region has 15 residues. Germline assignment: CDR1 SNHLY and CDR2 FYNNEI. This CDR3 is CASIPLREVTDTQYF. CDR3 DNA: TGTGCCAGCATCCCTTTAAGGGAGGTGACAGATACGCAGTATTTT.

The chain recombines TRBV28 with TRBJ1-1; weak D call: TRBD1 (6 bases). V was cut by 7 bases and J by 6 bases, with 15 bases left in between. The CDR3 is made up of 13 amino acids. Germline CDR1 is MDHEN and CDR2 is SYDVKM. The CDR3 protein is CASTKGGLAEAFF. CDR3 nucleotide sequence: TGTGCCAGCACTAAGGGGGGGTTAGCTGAAGCTTTCTTT.

The chain joins TRBV30 to TRBJ2-7; possibly TRBD2 for D (6 bases). Deletions cut 4 bases from V and 3 bases from J, with 10 bases between. In germline, CDR1 is GTSNPN, CDR2 SVGIG (reference sequence). The CDR3 has 12 amino acids. The DNA of the CDR3 is TGTGCCTGGATGGGCGGGAACTACGAGCAGTACTTC. Its protein is CAWMGGNYEQYF. The variable domain in full, with the rest retrieved from reference TRBV30 and TRBJ2-7, is SQTIHQWPATLVQPVGSPLSLECTVEGTSNPNLYWYRQAAGRGLQLLFYSVGIGQISSEVPQNLSASRPQDRQFILSSKKLLLSDSGFYLCAWMGGNYEQYFGPGTRLTVT.

The gene calls are TRBV7-2 and TRBJ1-2, with 7 bases that match TRBD1. V lost 1 base, J lost 1 base, and 6 bases stayed unmatched. Looked up from germline, CDR1 is SGHTA and CDR2 is FQGNSA. This CDR3 comprises 16 residues. CDR3: CASSLVGGQSNYGYTF. As DNA, the CDR3 is TGTGCCAGCAGCTTAGTGGGGGGACAGAGTAACTATGGCTACACCTTC.

The genes are TRBV10-3 and TRBJ2-7; 8 nucleotides line up with TRBD1. After removal of 10 bases from V and 1 base from J, the junction contained 3 bases not matched to a gene. Germline values: CDR1 ENHRY, CDR2 SYGVKD. The CDR3 length is 12 residues. The CDR3 DNA reads TGTGCCAAAGACAGGGGTTCCTACGAGCAGTACTTC. This codes for CAKDRGSYEQYF.

This clone occurred once. The chain is built from TRBV3-1 (or the pseudogene TRBV3-2) and TRBJ2-1, with TRBD2 matching 13 bases. The germline gives CDR1 LGHDT, CDR2 YNNKEL (reference sequence). The CDR3 is 17 residues long. V trimming: 0 bases; J trimming: 5 bases; junction bases outside the gene matches: 4. CDR3 DNA: TGTGCCAGCAGCCAAGACTCCGGGACTAGCGGGAACAATGAGCAGTTCTTC. It translates to CASSQDSGTSGNNEQFF.

The chain has TRBV6-2 or TRBV6-3 and TRBJ1-5, with D perhaps TRBD1 (5 bases). V was cut by 0 bases and J by 2 bases, with 11 bases left in between. The CDR3 has 16 residues. Germline lookup yields CDR1 MNHEY and CDR2 SVGEGT. CDR3 protein: CASSYSKGAGNQPQHF. DNA for the CDR3: TGTGCCAGCAGTTACTCGAAAGGGGCCGGCAATCAGCCCCAGCATTTT.

The chain is built from TRBV28 and TRBJ1-2; D unclear. V lost 5 bases and J 3 bases, leaving 4 bases between the germline ends. The CDR3 consists of 11 residues. CDR1 MDHEN and CDR2 SYDVKM come from the germline V gene. CDR3 DNA: TGTGCCAGCAGTATCGACTATGGCTACACCTTC. Translating gives CASSIDYGYTF.

This chain's CDR3 is CASSLLDSNEQFF. The DNA for the CDR3 is TGTGCCAGCAGCTTATTGGACAGCAATGAGCAGTTCTTC. The rearrangement links TRBV7-3 to TRBJ2-1; perhaps TRBD1 as D (6 bases). The V gene lost 2 bases and the J gene lost 6 bases, with 8 bases spanning the gap. The germline V gene encodes CDR1 SGHTA and CDR2 FQGTGA. The CDR3 extends over 13 amino acids.

The sample holds one count of this clone. CDR3 in amino acids: CASSFHRYQETQYF. The DNA for the CDR3 is TGTGCCAGCAGTTTCCACAGGTACCAAGAGACCCAGTACTTC. This chain uses TRBV2 with TRBJ2-5; D possibly corresponds to TRBD1 (5 bases). The CDR3 spans 14 residues. V lost 5 bases and J 0 bases, leaving 10 bases between the germline ends. Germline assignment: CDR1 SNHLY and CDR2 FYNNEI.

The V call is TRBV5-1, the J call TRBJ1-3, with 7 bases matching TRBD1. Trimming removed 4 bases from V and 8 bases from J; junction bases left unmatched: 9. The CDR3 totals 14 residues. Germline values: CDR1 SGHRS, CDR2 YFSETQ. The CDR3 region is CASSLGTVGHTIYF. The CDR3 DNA sequence: TGCGCCAGCAGCCTCGGGACAGTAGGACACACCATATATTTT. Using reference TRBV5-1 and TRBJ1-3 for the parts outside the CDR3, the full variable domain is KAGVTQTPRYLIKTRGQQVTLSCSPISGHRSVSWYQQTPGQGLQFLFEYFSETQRNKGNFPGRFSGRQFSNSRSEMNVSTLELGDSALYLCASSLGTVGHTIYFGEGSWLTVV.

The V call is TRBV27, the J call TRBJ2-7, with D possibly being TRBD1 (6 bases). Germline-derived CDR1 and CDR2 are MNHEY and SMNVEV (reference sequence). V lost 6 bases, J lost 5 bases, and 14 bases lay in between. The CDR3 consists of 13 residues. The CDR3 sequence: CASRRQVPNEQYF. The CDR3 DNA reads as TGTGCCAGCAGAAGACAGGTCCCTAACGAGCAGTACTTC.

This chain connects TRBV6-5 to TRBJ1-2, with a possible D match to TRBD1 (6 bases). This CDR3 region has 15 residues. Germline-derived CDR1 and CDR2 are MNHEY and SVGAGI. Trimming left V 0 bases short and J 5 bases short, with 13 bases between. CDR3 DNA sequence: TGTGCCAGCAGTTACTCCCTGGGACAAAGTTATGGCTACACCTTC. Encoded protein: CASSYSLGQSYGYTF.

The chain links TRBV6-5 to TRBJ2-2, with TRBD1 as a possible D gene (5 bases). V lost 8 bases to trimming and J lost 11 bases, with 15 bases between them. The germline gives CDR1 MNHEY, CDR2 SVGAGI. The CDR3 runs to 12 residues. The CDR3 nucleotides are TGTGCCAGCCGGCTGGCGCAGGGAGAGCTGTTTTTT. Its protein is CASRLAQGELFF.

The chain combines TRBV4-3 with TRBJ1-1, with TRBD1 as a possible D gene (5 bases). Germline V gene lookup returns CDR1 LGHNA and CDR2 YSLEER. The CDR3 has 15 residues. V shed 0 bases and J shed 1 base, with 9 bases lying between them. As DNA, the CDR3 is TGCGCCAGCAGCCAAGACGGTAGGGGGAACACTGAAGCTTTCTTT. The encoded protein is CASSQDGRGNTEAFF.

The genes are TRBV5-4 and TRBJ2-5, with TRBD1 matching 8 bases. Germline V gene data show CDR1 as SGHNT and CDR2 as YYREEE (reference sequence). The V and J ends lost 0 bases and 4 bases, in that order; junction bases with no gene match: 8. The CDR3 sequence is 16 residues long. This chain's CDR3 is CASSLEAQGARETQYF. CDR3 nucleotides: TGTGCCAGCAGCTTGGAAGCGCAGGGGGCGAGAGAGACCCAGTACTTC.

V usage is TRBV7-3 and J usage is TRBJ2-7, with D possibly being TRBD2 (6 bases). This CDR3 has 13 amino acids. CDR1 and CDR2 (germline): SGHTA, FQGTGA. The ends were cut back, 5 bases at V and 5 bases at J, with 13 bases in the middle. The CDR3 DNA reads TGTGCCAGCAGCGAAAGCGGGTTCAACGAGCAGTACTTC. This translates into CASSESGFNEQYF.

Written as DNA, the CDR3 is TGTGCCAGCTCACCAAACCCAGTAATAACCGAAAAACTGTTTTTT. Its translation: CASSPNPVITEKLFF. The chain recombines TRBV18 with TRBJ1-4; D is unclear. V lost 2 bases and J 8 bases, leaving 15 bases between the germline ends. The CDR3 has 15 amino acids. Germline loops: CDR1 KGHSH, CDR2 LQKENI.

The chain links TRBV11-3 to TRBJ1-6; no clear D. CDR3 length: 13 residues. Per the germline V gene, CDR1 is SGHNT and CDR2 is YENEEA. V lost 5 bases and J lost 7, with 9 bases in between. In DNA form, the CDR3 reads TGTGCCAGCAGCCAAAAACTGAATTCACCCCTCCACTTT. This encodes CASSQKLNSPLHF.